The 30 T cell receptor beta chains in this list originate from one sample, sequenced in a study of shared clonotypes between healthy human individuals. Naive CD8 populations comprised CD45RO-negative cells positively selected for CCR7, excluding terminally differentiated effector memory CD45RA+ cells. Data came from immunoSEQ multiplex PCR; TCRdb stores just in-frame clones and leaves some out. The sample lists about 2.1 million clones, 90% to 95% occurring once. The sample comprised naive CD8+ T cells from PBMCs. The receptors originated from a man younger than 30 in good health. Some clones in this sample may be carry-over from other donors' samples.

This chain joins TRBV10-3 and TRBJ2-7; tentatively, D is TRBD1 (6 bases). V lost 2 bases and J lost 5, with 10 bases in between. The germline V gene has CDR1 ENHRY and CDR2 SYGVKD. The CDR3 totals 13 residues. The CDR3 DNA follows: TGTGCCATCAGTGAGGACAGGAGAAACGAGCAGTACTTC. It translates to CAISEDRRNEQYF.

The genes are TRBV2 and TRBJ2-1; perhaps TRBD2 as D (6 bases). CDR3 length: 18 residues. Germline assignment: CDR1 SNHLY and CDR2 FYNNEI. V lost 0 bases and J 1 base, leaving 16 bases between the germline ends. CDR3 nucleotide sequence: TGTGCCAGCAGTGAAGCGCCAGGCGGGGCCCGTTCCTACAATGAGCAGTTCTTC. Translating it yields CASSEAPGGARSYNEQFF.

The chain links TRBV7-3 to TRBJ2-3; 9 nucleotides align to TRBD2. The germline V gene has CDR1 SGHTA and CDR2 FQGTGA. Trimming cost V 3 bases and J 6 bases; bases outside gene matches: 4. This CDR3 spans 14 amino acids. The CDR3 DNA reads TGTGCCAGCAGCTTTAGCGGGAGAGGCGATACGCAGTATTTT. Its protein product is CASSFSGRGDTQYF. Based on the CDR3 plus reference TRBV7-3 and TRBJ2-3, the full variable domain is GAGVSQTPSNKVTEKGKYVELRCDPISGHTALYWYRQSLGQGPEFLIYFQGTGAADDSGLPNDRFFAVRPEGSVSTLKIQRTERGDSAVYLCASSFSGRGDTQYFGPGTRLTVL.

The V gene is TRBV10-3, the J gene TRBJ2-7; the D is unclear. CDR1 is ENHRY and CDR2 is SYGVKD in the germline V gene. V dropped 3 bases and J dropped 5 bases, with 17 bases sitting between them. The CDR3 contains 15 residues. In nucleotides, the CDR3 is TGTGCCATCAGTGACGGTATGGCATCCACCAACGAGCAGTACTTC. This sequence encodes CAISDGMASTNEQYF.

Note on this clone: Within the sample, other DNA sequences also encode this same CDR3. The rearrangement joins TRBV7-6 to TRBJ2-1; D gene ambiguous. This CDR3 spans 12 amino acids. CDR1 and CDR2 (germline): SGHVS, FNYEAQ. V lost 5 bases, J lost 4 bases, and 6 bases lay in between. The CDR3: CASSLGYNEQFF. CDR3 nucleotides: TGTGCCAGCAGCCTCGGGTACAATGAGCAGTTCTTC.

In regard to this clone: The same CDR3 arises from other DNA sequences in this sample as well. The chain recombines TRBV9 with TRBJ2-7; TRBD1 aligns across 11 bases. Germline-derived CDR1 and CDR2 are SGDLS and YYNGEE. Trimming took 4 bases from V and 3 from J; bases not matched to a gene: 3. This CDR3 contains 14 residues. The CDR3: CASSFGTGGYEQYF. CDR3 sequence (DNA): TGTGCCAGCAGCTTCGGGACAGGGGGCTACGAGCAGTACTTC.

V usage is TRBV28 and J usage is TRBJ1-1; D uncertain. The CDR3 is made up of 13 amino acids. The germline V gene encodes CDR1 MDHEN and CDR2 SYDVKM. The V and J ends lost 2 bases and 1 base respectively, with 5 bases between them. The CDR3 DNA sequence: TGTGCCAGCAGTTTAAAGTGGAACACTGAAGCTTTCTTT. It is translated as CASSLKWNTEAFF. Combining the CDR3 with reference TRBV28 and TRBJ1-1 gives the whole variable domain DVKVTQSSRYLVKRTGEKVFLECVQDMDHENMFWYRQDPGLGLRLIYFSYDVKMKEKGDIPEGYSVSREKKERFSLILESASTNQTSMYLCASSLKWNTEAFFGQGTRLTVV.

This clone showed up just a few times. V and J are TRBV11-2 and TRBJ1-1; D may be TRBD1 (6 bases). The CDR3 has 13 amino acids. CDR1 is SGHAT and CDR2 is FQNNGV in the germline V gene. V lost 2 bases and J 5 bases, leaving 9 bases between the germline ends. The CDR3 region is CASSLSGATEAFF. The CDR3 region has the DNA TGTGCCAGCAGCTTATCGGGGGCGACTGAAGCTTTCTTT.

This chain uses TRBV7-9 with TRBJ2-1, with 7 bases aligning to TRBD2. The CDR3 consists of 18 residues. Losses at the gene ends were 5 bases for V and 3 bases for J; bases not matched to a gene: 16. Germline V gene sequence: CDR1 SEHNR, CDR2 FQNEAQ (reference sequence). The CDR3 here is CASSGELLRLADYNEQFF. CDR3 in DNA: TGTGCCAGCAGCGGGGAGCTTCTACGGCTAGCGGACTACAATGAGCAGTTCTTC.

This chain joins TRBV5-1 and TRBJ2-7; D uncertain. Trimming shortened V by 0 bases and J by 3 bases, and 10 bases separated the two germline ends. This CDR3 is 14 amino acids long. From germline, CDR1 is SGHRS and CDR2 YFSETQ. The CDR3 coding sequence is TGCGCCAGCAGCTTGGCCGATACCATCTACGAGCAGTACTTC. Protein product: CASSLADTIYEQYF.

This clone has only one observation. This sample includes further DNA sequences coding for the same CDR3. V and J are TRBV5-1 and TRBJ2-7; 12 nucleotides agree with TRBD2. J lost 6 bases, V lost 4 bases, and 8 bases had no gene match. The V gene's germline CDR1 is SGHRS and CDR2 YFSETQ. This CDR3 comprises 15 residues. In DNA, the CDR3 is TGCGCCAGCAGCCCGCTAGCGGGAGGGCCTGGCGAGCAGTACTTC. It yields the protein CASSPLAGGPGEQYF.

V usage is TRBV10-1 and J usage is TRBJ2-6, with D unclear. V lost 3 bases and J 2 bases, leaving 14 bases between the germline ends. Germline CDR1 is WNHNN and CDR2 is SYGVQD (reference sequence). The CDR3 totals 17 residues. CDR3 sequence: CASSEYSEKAGANVLTF. The CDR3 region has the DNA TGCGCCAGCAGTGAATACAGCGAAAAGGCTGGGGCCAACGTCCTGACTTTC.

The chain has TRBV11-1 and TRBJ2-7, with D unclear. The CDR3 is 14 amino acids. CDR1 SGHAT and CDR2 FQDESV come from the germline V gene (reference sequence). V dropped 3 bases and J dropped 0 bases, with 9 bases sitting between them. CDR3 sequence: CASSLSGDSYEQYF. CDR3 coding DNA: TGTGCCAGCAGCTTGAGTGGCGACTCCTACGAGCAGTACTTC.

The chain couples TRBV27 to TRBJ2-2, with D uncertain. Per the germline V gene, CDR1 is MNHEY and CDR2 is SMNVEV (reference sequence). The CDR3 runs 14 residues. V shed 7 bases and J shed 6 bases, with 15 bases lying between them. The CDR3 here is CASTYLTGAGELFF. The DNA of the CDR3 is TGTGCCAGCACTTACCTAACCGGCGCCGGGGAGCTGTTTTTT.

V and J are TRBV27 and TRBJ2-1; TRBD2 matches 10 bases. J was trimmed by 6 bases and V by 3 bases; bases with no gene match: 5. Germline-derived CDR1 and CDR2 are MNHEY and SMNVEV (reference sequence). This CDR3 has 15 amino acids. CDR3 residues: CASSLKGLASNEQFF. CDR3 bases: TGTGCCAGCAGTTTGAAGGGACTAGCGAGCAATGAGCAGTTCTTC.

The CDR3 protein is CASMTSGDMWNGYTF. CDR3 in DNA: TGTGCCAGTATGACCTCAGGGGACATGTGGAATGGCTACACCTTC. This chain connects TRBV19 to TRBJ1-2, with D possibly TRBD1 on 6 matching bases. Germline V gives CDR1 LNHDA, CDR2 SQIVND (reference sequence). This CDR3 contains 15 residues. Trimming shortened V by 7 bases and J by 6 bases, and 21 bases separated the two germline ends.

The chain couples TRBV7-3 to TRBJ1-1; D ambiguous. Deletions cut 4 bases from V and 5 bases from J, with 11 bases between. The CDR3 extends over 13 amino acids. Germline V gives CDR1 SGHTA, CDR2 FQGTGA. Here the CDR3 DNA reads TGTGCCAGCAGCTATACCGGCCGGACTGAAGCTTTCTTT. Protein: CASSYTGRTEAFF.

This chain uses TRBV10-3 with TRBJ2-2, with a weak D call TRBD2 (5 bases). Germline V gene data show CDR1 as ENHRY and CDR2 as SYGVKD. Trimming took off 6 bases at V and 8 bases at J, with 10 bases between the two ends. The CDR3 runs 12 residues. CDR3 nucleotides: TGTGCCATCAGACTAGTTTCGGGGGAGCTGTTTTTT. It codes for CAIRLVSGELFF.

About this clone: The same CDR3 also results from other DNA sequences found in this sample. This chain joins TRBV7-9 and TRBJ1-5, with D maybe TRBD1 (5 bases). CDR3 length: 14 amino acids. V dropped 5 bases and J dropped 3 bases, with 11 bases sitting between them. Germline CDR1 is SEHNR and CDR2 is FQNEAQ (reference sequence). CDR3 region: CASSPGGSNQPQHF. The CDR3 region has the DNA TGTGCCAGCAGCCCTGGGGGGTCCAATCAGCCCCAGCATTTT.

The chain is built from TRBV5-4 and TRBJ1-1, with D unresolved. CDR1 and CDR2 from the germline V gene are SGHNT and YYREEE (reference sequence). V dropped 3 bases and J dropped 3 bases, with 18 bases sitting between them. This CDR3 has 16 amino acids. CDR3 in amino acids: CASSSVPPRVDTEAFF. CDR3 DNA sequence: TGTGCCAGCAGCTCAGTCCCCCCTCGGGTCGACACTGAAGCTTTCTTT.

V usage is TRBV14 and J usage is TRBJ2-7, with 8 nucleotides matching TRBD2. The J segment lost 1 base and the V segment lost 1 base, leaving 9 bases of the junction unmatched. The CDR3 sequence is 17 residues long. Germline V gene lookup returns CDR1 SGHDN and CDR2 FVKESK. The CDR3 spells CASSQGEGLAPSYEQYF. As DNA, the CDR3 is TGTGCCAGCAGCCAAGGTGAAGGACTAGCTCCTTCCTACGAGCAGTACTTC.

DNA for the CDR3: TGTGCCAGCAGCTCCGGGCTCCCGACAGGGGACAATGAGCAGTTCTTC. It translates to CASSSGLPTGDNEQFF. The V gene is TRBV7-9, the J gene TRBJ2-1; 8 nucleotides match TRBD1. This CDR3 is 16 amino acids long. Germline CDR1 is SEHNR and CDR2 is FQNEAQ (reference sequence). V lost 4 bases to trimming and J lost 5 bases; unmatched junction nucleotides: 10.

CDR3 DNA: TGCGCCAGCAGCCAAGATCAACTTGGTTCCTACGAGCAGTACTTC. Protein: CASSQDQLGSYEQYF. This chain links TRBV4-1 with TRBJ2-7; D unresolved. The CDR3 runs 15 residues. With 0 bases removed from V and 1 base from J, the gap between germline ends came to 10 bases. The V gene's germline CDR1 is MGHRA and CDR2 YSYEKL.

This rearrangement joins TRBV15 to TRBJ1-1, with D perhaps matching TRBD1 (6 bases). CDR1 is LNHNV and CDR2 is YYDKDF in the germline V gene (reference sequence). The CDR3 extends over 15 amino acids. V lost 5 bases, J lost 0 bases, and 13 bases lay in between. CDR3 sequence reads: CATSPRGGMNTEAFF. The CDR3 nucleotides are TGTGCCACCAGCCCGAGGGGGGGTATGAACACTGAAGCTTTCTTT.

The gene calls are TRBV19 and TRBJ2-3; 14 bases are shared with TRBD2. The ends lost 7 bases at V and 7 bases at J; junction bases unmatched: 4. CDR3 length: 14 residues. Germline CDR1 LNHDA, CDR2 SQIVND (reference sequence). Written as DNA, the CDR3 is TGTGCCAGTACCGGGACTAGCGGGAGTTATACGCAGTATTTT. Translated: CASTGTSGSYTQYF.

The chain couples TRBV27 to TRBJ2-5, with no clear D. The germline CDR1 and CDR2 sequences are MNHEY and SMNVEV (reference sequence). Trimming left V 2 bases short and J 5 bases short, with 9 bases between. This CDR3 has 13 amino acids. Here the CDR3 reads CASSLLGYETQYF. The CDR3 coding sequence is TGTGCCAGCAGTTTACTAGGGTACGAGACCCAGTACTTC.

The sample holds one count of this clone. The V and J genes are TRBV15 and TRBJ2-3; maybe TRBD2 (6 bases). The V gene lost 5 bases and the J gene lost 11 bases, with 20 bases spanning the gap. Germline values: CDR1 LNHNV, CDR2 YYDKDF (reference sequence). The CDR3 has 14 amino acids. The DNA of the CDR3 is TGTGCCACCAGCGGGGGGACGGACGTCCGGGGGCAGTATTTT. Amino acids: CATSGGTDVRGQYF.

V is TRBV5-1 and J is TRBJ1-3; 7 bases are shared with TRBD1. In germline, CDR1 is SGHRS, CDR2 YFSETQ. V was pared by 0 bases and J by 0 bases, with 9 bases of the junction left unmatched. The CDR3 sequence is 18 residues long. The CDR3 sequence is CASSLVPGGTSSGNTIYF. CDR3 in DNA: TGCGCCAGCAGCTTGGTCCCAGGGGGAACATCCTCTGGAAACACCATATATTTT. Filled out from reference TRBV5-1 and TRBJ1-3, the complete variable domain reads KAGVTQTPRYLIKTRGQQVTLSCSPISGHRSVSWYQQTPGQGLQFLFEYFSETQRNKGNFPGRFSGRQFSNSRSEMNVSTLELGDSALYLCASSLVPGGTSSGNTIYFGEGSWLTVV.

The chain has TRBV5-1 and TRBJ1-1; TRBD1 agrees at 8 bases. Germline values: CDR1 SGHRS, CDR2 YFSETQ. The CDR3 loop spans 17 amino acids. With V trimmed by 1 base and J by 0 bases, 8 bases remained unmatched. The CDR3 coding sequence is TGCGCCAGCAGCTTGTACAGGGGGGCTACTTTGAACACTGAAGCTTTCTTT. It yields the protein CASSLYRGATLNTEAFF. The whole variable domain, filled in from reference TRBV5-1 and TRBJ1-1, reads KAGVTQTPRYLIKTRGQQVTLSCSPISGHRSVSWYQQTPGQGLQFLFEYFSETQRNKGNFPGRFSGRQFSNSRSEMNVSTLELGDSALYLCASSLYRGATLNTEAFFGQGTRLTVV.

The J gene is TRBJ1-5, the V gene TRBV2; weak D call: TRBD1 (5 bases). The V gene lost 7 bases and the J gene lost 2 bases, with 21 bases spanning the gap. CDR1 is SNHLY and CDR2 is FYNNEI in the germline V gene. The CDR3 extends over 17 amino acids. CDR3 sequence: CASTPGRGEIGNQPQHF. Written as DNA, the CDR3 is TGTGCCAGCACCCCCGGTAGAGGGGAAATTGGCAATCAGCCCCAGCATTTT.